This is a list of T cell receptor beta chains from one sample in a study of Graves' ophthalmopathy and Graves' hyperthyroidism. TCRdb processed the multiplex PCR reads anew with MiXCR; each CDR3 protein has one entry. Here the sample spans more than 550,000 distinct CDR3 sequences, about 41% being singletons. Sequences were obtained from peripheral blood. All receptors come from an adult man with Graves' ophthalmopathy. Both conserved end residues are part of each CDR3. A D gene is named only where the DNA matches it firmly. Expanded clones get a size class; other rows say once, few or many, or leave the size out.

d_call: TRBD1
j_call: TRBJ1-1
v_call: TRBV6-2/TRBV6-3
clone_size: many
cdr3_nt: TGTGCCAGCAGTTCCTTCAAGACAGGGTCCCCTGAAGCTTTCTTT
cdr3_aa: CASSSFKTGSPEAFF

d_call: TRBD2
j_call: TRBJ2-3
v_call: TRBV2
clone_size: many
cdr3_nt: TGTGCCAGCAGTGAGGCTAGCGGGGGGGCAAGGGATACGCAGTATTTT
cdr3_aa: CASSEASGGARDTQYF

d_call: .
j_call: TRBJ2-7
v_call: TRBV29-1
clone_size: many
cdr3_nt: TGCAGCGTGGAATGGGACTCCTCCTGGATTTACGAGCAGTACTTC
cdr3_aa: CSVEWDSSWIYEQYF

d_call: .
j_call: TRBJ1-4
v_call: TRBV7-2
clone_size: many
cdr3_nt: TGTGCCAGCAGCTCAGATACGGGGCCGTATGAAAAACTGTTTTTT
cdr3_aa: CASSSDTGPYEKLFF

d_call: TRBD2
j_call: TRBJ2-7
v_call: TRBV4-2
clone_size: few
cdr3_nt: TGTGCCAGCAGCCAAGAGGCGGGGGTCTACGAGCAGTACTTC
cdr3_aa: CASSQEAGVYEQYF

d_call: TRBD1
j_call: TRBJ2-7
v_call: TRBV29-1
clone_size: .
cdr3_nt: TGCAGCGTTGCCGGGACAGGGGACCACGAGCAGTACTTC
cdr3_aa: CSVAGTGDHEQYF

d_call: TRBD1
j_call: TRBJ2-1
v_call: TRBV25-1
clone_size: .
cdr3_nt: TGTGCCAGCACCCAGGGACAGAGCTCCTACAATGAGCAGTTCTTC
cdr3_aa: CASTQGQSSYNEQFF

d_call: .
j_call: TRBJ1-1
v_call: TRBV7-2
clone_size: .
cdr3_nt: TGTGCCAGCAGCCAAGATGGGGAAGCTTTCTTT
cdr3_aa: CASSQDGEAFF

d_call: TRBD1
j_call: TRBJ1-5
v_call: TRBV4-1
clone_size: .
cdr3_nt: TGCGCCAGCAGCCAACTGACAGGGGGGGGCGAGCCCCAGCATTTT
cdr3_aa: CASSQLTGGGEPQHF

d_call: .
j_call: TRBJ1-4
v_call: TRBV5-1
clone_size: .
cdr3_nt: TGCGCCAGCAGCCACGGCCAAGACTATAATGAAAAACTGTTTTTT
cdr3_aa: CASSHGQDYNEKLFF

d_call: TRBD2
j_call: TRBJ2-5
v_call: TRBV20-1
clone_size: few
cdr3_nt: TGCAGTGCTAGCCCTAGCGGGCGAAGCGGGGAGACCCAGTACTTC
cdr3_aa: CSASPSGRSGETQYF

d_call: .
j_call: TRBJ1-5
v_call: TRBV2
clone_size: many
cdr3_nt: TGTGCCAGTGTAGTGGGTTCCGATCAGCCCCAGCATTTT
cdr3_aa: CASVVGSDQPQHF

d_call: .
j_call: TRBJ2-6
v_call: TRBV11-3
clone_size: many
cdr3_nt: TGTGCCAGCACGGTGGGGGTAGGGGCCAACGTCCTGACTTTC
cdr3_aa: CASTVGVGANVLTF

d_call: .
j_call: TRBJ2-3
v_call: TRBV29-1
clone_size: .
cdr3_nt: TGCAGCGTTGTGCCGGGTTTGGGAACAGATACGCAGTATTTT
cdr3_aa: CSVVPGLGTDTQYF

d_call: .
j_call: TRBJ1-1
v_call: TRBV10-3
clone_size: many
cdr3_nt: TGTGCCAGCACTAAACAGTCAGCGTTGAACACTGAAGCTTTCTTT
cdr3_aa: CASTKQSALNTEAFF

d_call: TRBD1
j_call: TRBJ2-5
v_call: TRBV5-4
clone_size: .
cdr3_nt: TGTGCCAGCCGGGAACGGAAGACAGGGGAGGAGACCCAGTACTTC
cdr3_aa: CASRERKTGEETQYF

d_call: .
j_call: TRBJ2-5
v_call: TRBV7-2
clone_size: few
cdr3_nt: TGTGCCAGCAAAACCGGACTACAAATACAAGAGACCCAGTACTTC
cdr3_aa: CASKTGLQIQETQYF

d_call: .
j_call: TRBJ2-1
v_call: TRBV7-2
clone_size: .
cdr3_nt: TGTGCCAGCAGCTTGGCACGGATCGCTGAGCAGTTCTTC
cdr3_aa: CASSLARIAEQFF

d_call: .
j_call: TRBJ1-2
v_call: TRBV7-2
clone_size: many
cdr3_nt: TGTGCCAGCAGCGCTGAGGGTAGCCGCTACACCTTC
cdr3_aa: CASSAEGSRYTF

d_call: TRBD1
j_call: TRBJ2-7
v_call: TRBV29-1
clone_size: many
cdr3_nt: TGCAGCGTTGTAGAGACAGGGGCCTACGAGCAGTACTTC
cdr3_aa: CSVVETGAYEQYF

d_call: .
j_call: TRBJ1-1
v_call: TRBV7-9
clone_size: few
cdr3_nt: TGTGCCAGCAGCTTGGTGGAAGAAGCTTTCTTT
cdr3_aa: CASSLVEEAFF

d_call: .
j_call: TRBJ1-5
v_call: TRBV10-3
clone_size: .
cdr3_nt: TGTGCCATCAGTGGCACAGGAGGCAATCAGCCCCAGCATTTT
cdr3_aa: CAISGTGGNQPQHF

d_call: TRBD1
j_call: TRBJ1-2
v_call: TRBV15
clone_size: .
cdr3_nt: TGTGCCACCAGCGCGGGACAGGGGTACACCTTC
cdr3_aa: CATSAGQGYTF

d_call: .
j_call: TRBJ2-7
v_call: TRBV7-9
clone_size: many
cdr3_nt: TGTGCCAGCAGCTTAGCATGGATGGACGAGCAGTACTTC
cdr3_aa: CASSLAWMDEQYF

d_call: .
j_call: TRBJ2-2
v_call: TRBV5-1
clone_size: .
cdr3_nt: TGCGCCAGCAGCTTGGCGCTAGCCTACGGGGAGCTGTTTTTT
cdr3_aa: CASSLALAYGELFF

d_call: .
j_call: TRBJ1-2
v_call: TRBV10-2
clone_size: many
cdr3_nt: TGCGCCAGCAGTGAGTCGAGCTTGGGGGAAATTGGCTACACCTTC
cdr3_aa: CASSESSLGEIGYTF

d_call: .
j_call: TRBJ2-6
v_call: TRBV10-3
clone_size: .
cdr3_nt: TGTGCCATCAGTTTACAGGGAGGAGTATTATCTGGGGCCAACGTCCTGACTTTC
cdr3_aa: CAISLQGGVLSGANVLTF

d_call: .
j_call: TRBJ1-3
v_call: TRBV10-3
clone_size: many
cdr3_nt: TGTGCCATCAGTGACCTGTTATTAGGAAACACCATATATTTT
cdr3_aa: CAISDLLLGNTIYF